This TCR beta chain was captured by sequencing in a study of T cell clonotyping in hematopoietic cell transplantation. Libraries were prepared by immunoSEQ multiplex PCR; TCRdb keeps only in-frame clonotypes and omits some of them. Of 60,000 to 75,000 clones in the sample, over 90% were seen once. The TCR comes from a man aged 45-65 years in good health. Some clones in this sample may be carry-over from other donors' samples. Sequencing was performed on peripheral blood mononuclear cells.

As DNA, the CDR3 is TGTGCCAGTAGTATAGGAGAGGGGGCAGTGAACACCGGGGAGCTGTTTTTT. Protein product: CASSIGEGAVNTGELFF. The rearrangement links TRBV19 to TRBJ2-2; 7 nucleotides align to TRBD1. V shed 1 base and J 1 base; nucleotides not matched to a gene: 6. CDR3 length: 17 residues. The germline gives CDR1 LNHDA, CDR2 SQIVND (reference sequence).